What follows are 29 T cell receptor beta chains derived from one specimen sequenced in a study of blood T cell repertoires in COVID-19. Produced via immunoSEQ multiplex PCR; TCRdb's table is partial and in-frame only. Of about 75,000 clones in the sample, 80% to 90% were seen once. The specimen was peripheral blood. The receptor set was obtained from a woman in her fifties or sixties with acute or convalescent COVID-19.

The rearrangement joins TRBV5-1 to TRBJ2-1, with 10 bases fitting TRBD2. V lost 0 bases, J lost 7 bases, and 4 bases stayed unmatched. Germline V gene data show CDR1 as SGHRS and CDR2 as YFSETQ. The CDR3 runs to 15 residues. CDR3: CASSLDVAGGNEQFF. The CDR3 coding sequence is TGCGCCAGCAGCTTGGATGTAGCGGGGGGAAATGAGCAGTTCTTC.

This clone was seen more than once but under ten times. The chain carries TRBV7-9 and TRBJ1-4, with D perhaps TRBD1 (6 bases). Trimming took off 5 bases at V and 0 bases at J, with 19 bases between the two ends. Germline assignment: CDR1 SEHNR and CDR2 FQNEAQ (reference sequence). CDR3 length equals 18 residues. This CDR3 is CASSPVQGKETTNEKLFF. The CDR3, as DNA: TGTGCCAGCAGCCCAGTACAGGGCAAGGAGACAACTAATGAAAAACTGTTTTTT.

This chain links TRBV13 with TRBJ2-7; TRBD2 aligns across 8 bases. CDR1 and CDR2 from the germline V gene are PRHDT and FYEKMQ (reference sequence). The trim removed 3 bases at V and 9 bases at J, leaving 13 bases unmatched. This CDR3 region has 15 residues. The CDR3 protein is CASSLAPLTGGGQYF. In DNA form, the CDR3 reads TGTGCCAGCAGCTTGGCCCCTTTGACGGGAGGGGGGCAGTACTTC.

The V and J genes are TRBV11-3 and TRBJ2-1; the D gene is possibly TRBD2 (5 bases). The CDR3 has 13 amino acids. CDR1 is SGHNT and CDR2 is YENEEA in the germline V gene. V dropped 5 bases and J dropped 3 bases, with 8 bases sitting between them. The CDR3, as DNA: TGTGCCAGCAGCAGAGGGCTCTACAATGAGCAGTTCTTC. This encodes CASSRGLYNEQFF.

This rearrangement joins TRBV29-1 to TRBJ2-5; 7 bases align to TRBD1. This CDR3 is 12 amino acids long. The germline gives CDR1 SQVTM, CDR2 ANQGSEA. V was pared by 4 bases and J by 2 bases, with 1 base of the junction left unmatched. CDR3 residues: CSVVRGQETQYF. CDR3 DNA sequence: TGCAGCGTTGTCAGGGGGCAAGAGACCCAGTACTTC.

V and J are TRBV5-6 and TRBJ2-1, with 9 bases fitting TRBD1. Germline lookup yields CDR1 SGHDT and CDR2 YYEEEE. V shed 1 base and J 8 bases; nucleotides not matched to a gene: 7. The CDR3 loop spans 15 amino acids. The DNA for the CDR3 is TGTGCCAGCAGCTTGCCCCGGGACAGGGAGGATGAGCAGTTCTTC. Protein product: CASSLPRDREDEQFF.

The genes are TRBV19 and TRBJ1-6; TRBD1 agrees at 7 bases. The CDR3 spans 18 residues. J was trimmed by 0 bases and V by 5 bases; bases with no gene match: 10. The V gene's germline CDR1 is LNHDA and CDR2 SQIVND (reference sequence). The chain's CDR3 is CASSPRQDRSSYNSPLHF. CDR3 coding DNA: TGTGCCAGTAGTCCGCGACAGGACAGGAGCTCCTATAATTCACCCCTCCACTTT.

The CDR3 sequence: CASSFLSEAFF. Here the CDR3 DNA reads TGTGCCAGCAGCTTCCTCTCTGAAGCTTTCTTT. The gene calls are TRBV5-6 and TRBJ1-1; D is undetermined. V lost 2 bases and J 6 bases, leaving 5 bases between the germline ends. CDR3 length: 11 residues. Germline loops: CDR1 SGHDT, CDR2 YYEEEE.

This chain uses TRBV5-5 with TRBJ1-5; D is undetermined. CDR3 length: 13 residues. V lost 4 bases to trimming and J lost 7 bases, with 12 bases between them. Germline V CDR1 and CDR2: SGHKS, YYEKEE (reference sequence). The CDR3 DNA follows: TGTGCCAGCAGCCTCGGAGGACCCCAGCCCCAGCATTTT. This encodes CASSLGGPQPQHF.

The chain has TRBV6-5 and TRBJ1-6, with D uncertain. Germline CDR1 and CDR2: MNHEY and SVGAGI. Between the trimmed V and J ends, which lost 7 bases and 7 bases, there was a span of 11 bases. The CDR3 spans 13 residues. As DNA, the CDR3 is TGTGCCAGCAAGCCGCTGGGCAATTCACCCCTCCACTTT. Its translation: CASKPLGNSPLHF.

The chain employs TRBV28 and TRBJ1-2, with TRBD1 matching 9 bases. The V gene's germline CDR1 is MDHEN and CDR2 SYDVKM. The length of the CDR3 is 14 residues. J was trimmed by 6 bases and V by 6 bases; bases with no gene match: 8. CDR3: CASSYLGDRDGYTF. The CDR3 DNA sequence: TGTGCCAGCAGCTACCTAGGGGACAGGGATGGCTACACCTTC.

The CDR3 sequence is CASSRQVGYEKLFF. CDR3 nucleotide sequence: TGCGCCAGCAGCCGGCAGGTTGGGTATGAAAAACTGTTTTTT. The rearrangement uses TRBV4-3 and TRBJ1-4, with unresolved D. The germline V gene encodes CDR1 LGHNA and CDR2 YSLEER. The CDR3 is made up of 14 amino acids. Between the trimmed V and J ends, which lost 4 bases and 6 bases, there was a span of 12 bases.

The genes are TRBV2 and TRBJ2-2, with 11 bases matching TRBD2. The germline V gene encodes CDR1 SNHLY and CDR2 FYNNEI. The CDR3 runs to 15 residues. The V and J ends lost 6 bases and 5 bases, in that order; junction bases with no gene match: 5. CDR3 amino acids: CASRGLADGTGELFF. The CDR3 bases are TGTGCCAGCAGGGGACTAGCGGACGGAACCGGGGAGCTGTTTTTT.

The chain combines TRBV5-8 with TRBJ1-2, with D tentatively TRBD1 (6 bases). Trimming left V 3 bases short and J 2 bases short, with 11 bases between. The CDR3 totals 14 residues. The germline V gene has CDR1 SGHTS and CDR2 YDEGEE. CDR3 sequence: CASSSYQGNYGYTF. The CDR3 nucleotides read TGTGCCAGCAGCTCGTACCAGGGGAACTATGGCTACACCTTC.

This clone has only one observation. V and J are TRBV27 and TRBJ1-2; no definite D call. V was cut by 3 bases and J by 7 bases, with 15 bases left in between. There are 14 residues in the CDR3. The germline V gene encodes CDR1 MNHEY and CDR2 SMNVEV (reference sequence). CDR3 residues: CASSFNQKQAGYTF. The CDR3 region has the DNA TGTGCCAGCAGTTTTAATCAGAAGCAGGCTGGCTACACCTTC.

This clone was detected only a few times. This chain joins TRBV7-9 and TRBJ2-1; 8 bases fit TRBD2. V lost 5 bases to trimming and J lost 5 bases; unmatched junction nucleotides: 14. The germline V gene has CDR1 SEHNR and CDR2 FQNEAQ (reference sequence). This CDR3 comprises 17 residues. CDR3 nucleotides: TGTGCCAGCAGCCCCGGGGGTCTTCTAGCGGGTAACAATGAGCAGTTCTTC. Its translation: CASSPGGLLAGNNEQFF.

This rearrangement joins TRBV18 to TRBJ1-1; a weak D match, TRBD1 (5 bases). The germline V and J ends were trimmed by 3 bases and 7 bases, with 9 bases remaining between them. This CDR3 is built from 12 residues. Germline V gene lookup returns CDR1 KGHSH and CDR2 LQKENI. The CDR3 nucleotides are TGTGCCAGCTCACCGCGAAGGGGTGAAGCTTTCTTT. It codes for CASSPRRGEAFF.

This clone occurred once. The J gene is TRBJ2-2, the V gene TRBV11-1, with 10 bases that match TRBD1. The V segment lost 5 bases and the J segment 4 bases; nucleotides outside the gene matches: 4. Per germline, CDR1 SGHAT and CDR2 FQDESV (reference sequence). The CDR3 has 15 residues. The CDR3 loop reads CASSPGTGATGELFF. The CDR3 nucleotides are TGTGCCAGCAGCCCCGGGACAGGGGCCACCGGGGAGCTGTTTTTT.

Comments on this clone: One junction end does not reproduce the germline sequence, and a read error may be involved. The chain links TRBV7-9 to TRBJ1-3; tentatively, D is TRBD1 (6 bases). The CDR3 consists of 12 residues. Germline V gene sequence: CDR1 SEHNR, CDR2 FQNEAQ (reference sequence). The CDR3, as DNA: TGTGCCAGCAGCTTAGGGCTGACAGGAGAACATTTT. This codes for CASSLGLTGEHF.

This clone has just a few counts. The chain couples TRBV10-2 to TRBJ1-5, with TRBD1 matching 8 bases. The CDR3 sequence is 14 residues long. Germline-derived CDR1 and CDR2 are WSHSY and SAAADI. The ends lost 2 bases at V and 7 bases at J; junction bases unmatched: 4. The CDR3 loop reads CASSEQGARQPQHF. The DNA of the CDR3 is TGCGCCAGCAGTGAGCAGGGGGCCAGGCAGCCCCAGCATTTT.

This clone came up once. The V gene is TRBV6-2 or TRBV6-3, the J gene TRBJ2-1; D might be TRBD1 (5 bases). This CDR3 spans 15 amino acids. CDR1 is MNHEY, CDR2 SVGEGT, per germline. Trimming stripped 2 bases from V and 8 bases from J, with 16 bases between. CDR3 in DNA: TGTGCCAGCAGTTACGGCCCAGGGCGTCCGGATGAGCAGTTCTTC. It yields the protein CASSYGPGRPDEQFF.

The chain uses TRBV5-4 and TRBJ1-2; TRBD1 aligns across 7 bases. Germline CDR1 and CDR2: SGHNT and YYREEE (reference sequence). This CDR3 is built from 18 residues. J was trimmed by 0 bases and V by 3 bases; bases with no gene match: 14. The CDR3 loop reads CASSSLTGTDASNYGYTF. The CDR3 coding sequence is TGTGCCAGCAGCTCGCTAACCGGGACAGACGCTTCTAACTATGGCTACACCTTC.

This chain links TRBV20-1 with TRBJ2-5, with TRBD2 as a possible D gene (5 bases). Trimming removed 6 bases at V and 7 bases at J, with 6 bases between. Germline assignment: CDR1 DFQATT and CDR2 SNEGSKA (reference sequence). This CDR3 region has 9 residues. The CDR3 DNA follows: TGCAGTGCCGCGGGGACCCAGTACTTC. This translates into CSAAGTQYF.

The genes are TRBV27 and TRBJ2-1; TRBD1 aligns across 9 bases. This CDR3 is built from 14 residues. Trimming removed 4 bases from V and 7 bases from J; junction bases left unmatched: 5. Germline loops: CDR1 MNHEY, CDR2 SMNVEV (reference sequence). This chain's CDR3 is CASSWGQGLNEQFF. The DNA for the CDR3 is TGTGCCAGCAGTTGGGGACAGGGACTTAATGAGCAGTTCTTC.

The J gene is TRBJ2-4, the V gene TRBV7-2; 8 bases align to TRBD2. Germline CDR1 and CDR2: SGHTA and FQGNSA. The CDR3 is made up of 18 amino acids. The V and J ends lost 3 bases and 0 bases, in that order; junction bases with no gene match: 10. In DNA, the CDR3 is TGTGCCAGCAGCTTGTCCTTCGGGCTAGCGGGAGCCAAAAACATTCAGTACTTC. Amino acids: CASSLSFGLAGAKNIQYF. Full variable domain (missing parts from reference TRBV7-2 and TRBJ2-4): GAGVSQSPSNKVTEKGKDVELRCDPISGHTALYWYRQSLGQGLEFLIYFQGNSAPDKSGLPSDRFSAERTGGSVSTLTIQRTQQEDSAVYLCASSLSFGLAGAKNIQYFGAGTRLSVL.

This rearrangement joins TRBV7-2 to TRBJ2-2, with 9 bases lining up with TRBD2. The V gene end was trimmed by 5 bases and the J gene end by 6 bases; junction bases not matched to a gene: 7. CDR1 is SGHTA and CDR2 is FQGNSA in the germline V gene. The length of the CDR3 is 15 residues. The CDR3 coding sequence is TGTGCCAGCAGCCCCGGGACTAGCATCTCCGGGGAGCTGTTTTTT. Its translation is CASSPGTSISGELFF.

The rearrangement joins TRBV6-5 to TRBJ1-6; TRBD1 might be the D (5 bases). CDR1 and CDR2 (germline): MNHEY, SVGAGI. V lost 2 bases, J lost 7 bases, and 12 bases lay in between. This CDR3 has 15 residues. In DNA, the CDR3 is TGTGCCAGCAGTTACGGTCAGGGTATGAATTCACCCCTCCACTTT. Translating it yields CASSYGQGMNSPLHF.

The rearrangement joins TRBV10-3 to TRBJ2-1; TRBD2 matches 9 bases. Germline V lookup: CDR1 ENHRY, CDR2 SYGVKD. V lost 3 bases to trimming and J lost 2 bases; unmatched junction nucleotides: 2. The CDR3 spans 15 residues. The CDR3 region is CAISDAGGPYNEQFF. In nucleotides, the CDR3 is TGTGCCATCAGTGACGCGGGGGGGCCCTACAATGAGCAGTTCTTC.

The chain recombines TRBV12-3 or TRBV12-4 with TRBJ1-2; no firm D call. V lost 3 bases and J 1 base, leaving 6 bases between the germline ends. This CDR3 is built from 13 residues. The CDR3 spells CASSFSSNYGYTF. The CDR3 nucleotides are TGTGCCAGCAGTTTTAGTAGTAACTATGGCTACACCTTC.